This TCR beta chain was recovered during a study of siplizumab effects on memory and regulatory T cells. Study-wide results and limits: Researchers could map only a minor fraction of alloreactive clones to unstimulated subsets. Researchers did not confirm the suppressive function of proliferating Tregs from siplizumab cultures. No naive or memory phenotype could be assigned to roughly 75-95% of proliferating clones.

Comment on this clone: The antigen remains undetermined.

V trimming: 4 bases; J trimming: 0 bases; junction bases outside the gene matches: 2. The V gene's germline CDR1 is SNHLY and CDR2 FYNNEI. The CDR3 consists of 16 residues. Generated by immunoSEQ multiplex PCR, the TCRdb table keeps only in-frame clones and is missing some. The table records over 95,000 clones, 80% to 95% of them present only once. Sequenced: non-Treg CD4+ T cells sorted from blood. The receptor was derived from a human donor in good health. The chain is built from TRBV2 and TRBJ2-6; 8 nucleotides line up with TRBD2. Written as DNA, the CDR3 is TGTGCCAGCAGTGCCGGGGGGGCCTCTGGGGCCAACGTCCTGACTTTC. Protein product: CASSAGGASGANVLTF.